Shown below are 6 T cell receptor beta chains from a single sample sequenced in a study of shared clonotypes between healthy human individuals. Measured with immunoSEQ multiplex PCR; TCRdb has only the in-frame clones, and not every one. The sample includes a few million clones, about 92% seen only once; the top ten take 0.39%. The sample taken for sequencing was naive CD4+ T cells from PBMCs. Documented subset: CD45RA+ positively selected. These receptors were collected from a man in his late teens or twenties in good health. Some clones in this sample may be carry-over from other donors' samples.

The V and J genes are TRBV19 and TRBJ2-3; 8 bases match TRBD2. V trimming: 6 bases; J trimming: 0 bases; junction bases outside the gene matches: 5. The CDR3 is 15 amino acids. The V gene's germline CDR1 is LNHDA and CDR2 SQIVND (reference sequence). The CDR3 sequence is CASSGGGVSTDTQYF. Here the CDR3 DNA reads TGTGCCAGTAGCGGGGGGGGAGTTAGCACAGATACGCAGTATTTT.

The sample holds one count of this clone. The chain has TRBV28 and TRBJ2-4; D uncertain. V gave up 10 bases and J gave up 0 bases, with 13 bases separating them. CDR3 length equals 14 residues. The germline V gene encodes CDR1 MDHEN and CDR2 SYDVKM. The CDR3 coding sequence is TGTGCCACCTCGGGTATTGTAGCCAAAAACATTCAGTACTTC. It yields the protein CATSGIVAKNIQYF.

The V call is TRBV29-1, the J call TRBJ2-1; D is uncertain. Trimming shortened V by 7 bases and J by 8 bases, and 15 bases separated the two germline ends. This CDR3 spans 12 amino acids. In germline, CDR1 is SQVTM, CDR2 ANQGSEA. CDR3 loop: CSAQNQHDEQFF. The CDR3 DNA reads TGCAGCGCCCAGAATCAGCATGATGAGCAGTTCTTC.

Here the CDR3 DNA reads TGTGCCAGCAGGGGGGGTTTGGTTCGCTACGAGCAGTACTTC. It is translated as CASRGGLVRYEQYF. This sequence joins TRBV28 and TRBJ2-7; TRBD2 might be the D (6 bases). The CDR3 is 14 amino acids. Germline V CDR1 and CDR2: MDHEN, SYDVKM. Trimming took 6 bases from V and 3 from J, leaving 15 bases between them.

J is TRBJ2-1 and V is TRBV18; 11 positions agree with TRBD2. J gave up 9 bases and V 6 bases, and 7 bases lay outside the gene matches. The CDR3 consists of 14 residues. Germline CDR1 reads KGHSH; CDR2 reads LQKENI. In nucleotides, the CDR3 is TGTGCCAGCTCGGGGGGACTAGCGGCCAGTGAGCAGTTCTTC. Encoded protein: CASSGGLAASEQFF.

This clone was counted a single time. The chain has TRBV5-8 and TRBJ1-1, with D unclear. CDR1 and CDR2 (germline): SGHTS, YDEGEE. The CDR3 loop spans 11 amino acids. The V and J ends lost 1 base and 12 bases respectively, with 10 bases between them. CDR3 sequence (DNA): TGTGCCAGCAGCTTGTCGGGAAGGCCTTTCTTT. This translates into CASSLSGRPFF.